This T cell receptor beta chain was obtained from a study of T cell responses to AZD1222 COVID-19 vaccine. Study-wide results and caveats: Distributed over spike, vaccine-associated CD4 TCRs predominated at 160-218 and 743-854. Clonal diversity was possibly underestimated; the donors were predominantly white British and more often female. The study identified only a handful of AZD1222 recipients as seropositive at baseline. Repertoire samples came only from after the peak T cell response.

Clones were read by immunoSEQ multiplex PCR, and TCRdb kept only the in-frame ones, dropping some. Found here are 110,000 to 150,000 clones, about 92% of them singletons; the top ten hold around 3.2%. About this clone itself: What it recognizes is unknown.

V shed 1 base and J shed 0 bases, with 15 bases lying between them. The CDR3 has 17 residues. Germline-derived CDR1 and CDR2 are MNHNS and SASEGT. J is TRBJ1-1 and V is TRBV6-1; perhaps TRBD1 as D (6 bases). The input for sequencing was peripheral blood, taken on day 0 of AZD1222 vaccination. This TCR derives from an adult in good health. CDR3 sequence: CASSEVRDIYMNTEAFF. The CDR3 DNA reads TGTGCCAGCAGTGAAGTCCGGGACATATACATGAACACTGAAGCTTTCTTT.